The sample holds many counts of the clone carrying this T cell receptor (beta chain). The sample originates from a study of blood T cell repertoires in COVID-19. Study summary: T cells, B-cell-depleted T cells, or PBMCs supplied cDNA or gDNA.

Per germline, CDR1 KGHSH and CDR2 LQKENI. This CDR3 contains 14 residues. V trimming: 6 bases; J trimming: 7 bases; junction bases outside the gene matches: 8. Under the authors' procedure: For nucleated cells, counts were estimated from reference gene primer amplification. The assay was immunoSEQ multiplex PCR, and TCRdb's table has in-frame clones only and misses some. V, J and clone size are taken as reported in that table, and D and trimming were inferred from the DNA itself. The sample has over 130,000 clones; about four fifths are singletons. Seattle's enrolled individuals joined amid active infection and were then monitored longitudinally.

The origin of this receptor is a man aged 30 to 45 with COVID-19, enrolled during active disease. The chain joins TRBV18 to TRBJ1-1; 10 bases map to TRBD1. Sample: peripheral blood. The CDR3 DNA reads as TGTGCCAGCTCTACGGACAGGGGGTTTGGTGAAGCTTTCTTT. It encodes CASSTDRGFGEAFF. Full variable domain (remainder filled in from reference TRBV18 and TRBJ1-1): NAGVMQNPRHLVRRRGQEARLRCSPMKGHSHVYWYRQLPEEGLKFMVYLQKENIIDESGMPKERFSAEFPKEGPSILRIQQVVRGDSAAYFCASSTDRGFGEAFFGQGTRLTVV.